This T cell receptor beta chain was captured by sequencing in a study of radiotherapy plus CTLA-4 blockade in lung cancer. About the research overall: Objective responses were documented in 15% to 20% of patients, with disease control in roughly 30%.

The data were produced by immunoSEQ multiplex PCR, yet TCRdb's version contains in-frame clones alone and is incomplete. The sample contains about 48,000 clones, approximately 86% of which appear only once. Germline lookup yields CDR1 LGHNA and CDR2 YNFKEQ. The V end lost 0 bases, the J end lost 4 bases, and 13 bases lay between the germline ends. The CDR3 covers 16 residues. Of note for this clone: The antigen remains undetermined.

Broader study findings: Expansion in blood of tumor-derived TCR clones was seen after radiotherapy plus ipilimumab.

The source material was peripheral blood, sampled from a patient treated with radiotherapy plus ipilimumab. This TCR derives from a human donor with non-small cell lung cancer that progressed on radiotherapy plus ipilimumab. Some clones in this sample may be carry-over from other donors' samples. This sequence joins TRBV4-2 and TRBJ2-1, with D maybe TRBD2 (5 bases). The CDR3 DNA reads TGTGCCAGCAGCCAAGACCTAAGCGGAAATTACAATGAGCAGTTCTTC. This sequence encodes CASSQDLSGNYNEQFF.